Shown below are 28 T cell receptor beta chains from a single sample sequenced in a study of shared clonotypes between healthy human individuals. Naive CD8 cells lacked CD45RO, underwent positive selection for CCR7 and left out terminally differentiated effector memory CD45RA+ cells. Using immunoSEQ multiplex PCR, the repertoire was profiled, and TCRdb retains in-frame clones only, with some absent. The table has roughly 850,000 clones, 95% to 97% seen once. The sample consisted of naive CD8+ T cells sorted from blood. These receptors all come from a man aged 30-40 years in good health.

This rearrangement joins TRBV27 to TRBJ2-7; the D gene is possibly TRBD2 (6 bases). The CDR3 length is 14 residues. Germline CDR1 MNHEY, CDR2 SMNVEV (reference sequence). Trimming took 2 bases from V and 1 from J, leaving 9 bases between them. The CDR3 loop is CASSLTSRSYEQYF. CDR3 sequence (DNA): TGTGCCAGCAGTTTAACTAGCCGGTCCTACGAGCAGTACTTC.

This chain uses TRBV7-9 with TRBJ2-3; D gene ambiguous. The length of the CDR3 is 13 residues. The V gene lost 1 base and the J gene lost 7 bases, with 9 bases spanning the gap. Germline loops: CDR1 SEHNR, CDR2 FQNEAQ (reference sequence). The CDR3 bases are TGTGCCAGCAGCTTAGTCTCGGCCCATACGCAGTATTTT. Protein sequence: CASSLVSAHTQYF.

This clone came up once. The CDR3 region is CASSDLNTDTQYF. For the CDR3, the DNA is TGTGCCAGCAGTGACCTCAACACAGATACGCAGTATTTT. This chain connects TRBV6-5 to TRBJ2-3; D remains ambiguous. The CDR3 length is 13 residues. Trimming left V 5 bases short and J 2 bases short, with 8 bases between. The germline V gene encodes CDR1 MNHEY and CDR2 SVGAGI.

V gene TRBV4-3 combines with J gene TRBJ2-7, with 7 bases aligning to TRBD1. The ends lost 4 bases at V and 2 bases at J; junction bases unmatched: 5. The CDR3 loop spans 14 amino acids. Germline assignment: CDR1 LGHNA and CDR2 YSLEER. The CDR3 region is CASSPGGGPYEQYF. DNA of the CDR3: TGCGCCAGCAGCCCAGGGGGTGGACCCTACGAGCAGTACTTC.

The chain has TRBV19 and TRBJ1-4; no reliable D call. V lost 2 bases and J 3 bases, leaving 7 bases between the germline ends. Germline CDR1 reads LNHDA; CDR2 reads SQIVND (reference sequence). The CDR3 loop spans 14 amino acids. Here the CDR3 DNA reads TGTGCCAGTAGTATAAGCCAGCCTAATGAAAAACTGTTTTTT. Translating gives CASSISQPNEKLFF.

The rearrangement links TRBV5-8 to TRBJ2-1, with D perhaps matching TRBD2 (6 bases). Germline CDR1 SGHTS, CDR2 YDEGEE. The CDR3 is made up of 15 amino acids. Trimming took off 3 bases at V and 5 bases at J, with 15 bases between the two ends. CDR3 loop: CASSSIRDLNNEQFF. CDR3 DNA: TGTGCCAGCAGCTCGATCCGGGACTTAAACAATGAGCAGTTCTTC.

The chain recombines TRBV6-5 with TRBJ2-7; D assignment may be TRBD1 or TRBD2 (5 bases each). The V gene lost 4 bases and the J gene lost 6 bases, with 7 bases spanning the gap. The CDR3 is 11 residues long. Per germline, CDR1 MNHEY and CDR2 SVGAGI. CDR3 in DNA: TGTGCCAGCAGTTGGGGGTCCGAGCAGTACTTC. Translated: CASSWGSEQYF.

The V and J genes are TRBV7-9 and TRBJ2-3; 13 bases agree with TRBD2. The CDR3 has 19 residues. Germline values: CDR1 SEHNR, CDR2 FQNEAQ (reference sequence). The junction had 11 bases not matched to a gene; V was cut back by 1 base and J by 4 bases. The CDR3 nucleotides read TGTGCCAGCAGCTTAGTACCCGGGACTAGCGGGACCCTCGCAGATACGCAGTATTTT. Residues: CASSLVPGTSGTLADTQYF. The complete variable domain, with remaining parts taken from reference TRBV7-9 and TRBJ2-3, reads DTGVSQNPRHKITKRGQNVTFRCDPISEHNRLYWYRQTLGQGPEFLTYFQNEAQLEKSRLLSDRFSAERPKGSFSTLEIQRTEQGDSAMYLCASSLVPGTSGTLADTQYFGPGTRLTVL.

The chain links TRBV9 to TRBJ2-6; 8 bases align to TRBD1. Losses at the gene ends were 5 bases for V and 2 bases for J; bases not matched to a gene: 6. The CDR3 is 16 amino acids. Looked up from germline, CDR1 is SGDLS and CDR2 is YYNGEE. The CDR3 sequence is CASSLTGVPGANVLTF. CDR3 bases: TGTGCCAGCAGTTTGACAGGGGTACCTGGGGCCAACGTCCTGACTTTC.

The rearrangement uses TRBV6-5 and TRBJ2-7; D gene unclear. The CDR3 contains 14 residues. Germline values: CDR1 MNHEY, CDR2 SVGAGI. V was clipped by 4 bases and J by 0 bases, with 10 bases between them. Written as DNA, the CDR3 is TGTGCCAGCAGTTTGCTTATGAGCTCCTACGAGCAGTACTTC. Translation: CASSLLMSSYEQYF.

The V call is TRBV14, the J call TRBJ2-5; no reliable D call. Trimming removed 0 bases from V and 3 bases from J, with 8 bases in between. The CDR3 covers 14 residues. Germline values: CDR1 SGHDN, CDR2 FVKESK. The CDR3 nucleotides read TGTGCCAGCAGCCAAGAAATCTGGGAAGAGACCCAGTACTTC. The encoded protein is CASSQEIWEETQYF.

This clone was observed a single time. This rearrangement joins TRBV6-5 to TRBJ2-7, with 10 positions matching TRBD1. The CDR3 extends over 13 amino acids. With V trimmed by 6 bases and J by 5 bases, 4 bases remained unmatched. Looked up from germline, CDR1 is MNHEY and CDR2 is SVGAGI. DNA of the CDR3: TGTGCCAGCAGCGACGGACAGGGGGACGAGCAGTACTTC. Protein sequence: CASSDGQGDEQYF.

This clone came up once. Other nucleotide sequences in the sample specify the same CDR3. CDR3 region: CASSVGSTGDQETQYF. The CDR3, as DNA: TGTGCCAGCAGCGTAGGGTCGACAGGGGATCAAGAGACCCAGTACTTC. This chain connects TRBV9 to TRBJ2-5; 8 nucleotides align to TRBD1. The CDR3 is made up of 16 amino acids. CDR1 and CDR2 from the germline V gene are SGDLS and YYNGEE. The V segment lost 0 bases and the J segment 2 bases; nucleotides outside the gene matches: 6.

The rearrangement joins TRBV5-4 to TRBJ1-2; 7 nucleotides match TRBD1. V lost 5 bases and J lost 2; bases outside the gene matches: 6. CDR1 SGHNT and CDR2 YYREEE come from the germline V gene (reference sequence). The CDR3 is 14 residues long. The CDR3 region has the DNA TGTGCCAGCAGGAGACAGGGCCTCAACTATGGCTACACCTTC. It translates to CASRRQGLNYGYTF.

The J gene is TRBJ2-7, the V gene TRBV10-3, with D possibly TRBD1 on 6 matching bases. Trimming left V 10 bases short and J 0 bases short, with 13 bases between. This CDR3 has 13 amino acids. Germline assignment: CDR1 ENHRY and CDR2 SYGVKD. CDR3 residues: CATRQVNSYEQYF. DNA for the CDR3: TGTGCCACCCGACAGGTGAACTCCTACGAGCAGTACTTC.

The chain combines TRBV7-9 with TRBJ2-7, with 8 bases matching TRBD1. The CDR3 runs to 14 residues. V gave up 4 bases and J gave up 2 bases; unmatched junction bases: 4. Germline V gene sequence: CDR1 SEHNR, CDR2 FQNEAQ (reference sequence). CDR3 region: CASSSGQGTYEQYF. The CDR3 coding sequence is TGTGCCAGCAGCTCCGGACAGGGAACCTACGAGCAGTACTTC. Variable domain in full (rest from reference TRBV7-9 and TRBJ2-7): DTGVSQNPRHKITKRGQNVTFRCDPISEHNRLYWYRQTLGQGPEFLTYFQNEAQLEKSRLLSDRFSAERPKGSFSTLEIQRTEQGDSAMYLCASSSGQGTYEQYFGPGTRLTVT.

The chain combines TRBV27 with TRBJ1-1, with D possibly being TRBD1 (6 bases). The germline V gene has CDR1 MNHEY and CDR2 SMNVEV (reference sequence). V gave up 5 bases and J gave up 10 bases, with 11 bases separating them. The CDR3 runs to 11 residues. The CDR3 sequence is CASSKGEVAFF. The CDR3 coding sequence is TGTGCCAGCAGTAAGGGGGAGGTAGCTTTCTTT.

The chain couples TRBV6-6 to TRBJ1-2; 11 positions match TRBD1. V was clipped by 0 bases and J by 8 bases; unmatched bases: 5. Looked up from germline, CDR1 is MNHNY and CDR2 is SVGAGI (reference sequence). The CDR3 loop spans 15 amino acids. CDR3 nucleotides: TGTGCCAGCAGTTACTCAGGACAGGGGGCGAAAGGCTACACCTTC. It yields the protein CASSYSGQGAKGYTF.

The DNA of the CDR3 is TGTGCCAGTCGTCCGGGGTACTCCTACGAGCAGTACTTC. It yields the protein CASRPGYSYEQYF. The genes are TRBV5-6 and TRBJ2-7; the D gene is possibly TRBD2 (5 bases). V was shortened by 8 bases and J by 0 bases, with 12 bases between the two germline ends. The germline CDR1 and CDR2 sequences are SGHDT and YYEEEE. CDR3 length: 13 amino acids. The full variable domain, rest sourced from reference TRBV5-6 and TRBJ2-7, is DAGVTQSPTHLIKTRGQQVTLRCSPKSGHDTVSWYQQALGQGPQFIFQYYEEEERQRGNFPDRFSGHQFPNYSSELNVNALLLGDSALYLCASRPGYSYEQYFGPGTRLTVT.

The CDR3 DNA follows: TGCAGCGTTGAATCCCTCCAGGGGAACACTGAAGCTTTCTTT. It yields the protein CSVESLQGNTEAFF. The chain has TRBV29-1 and TRBJ1-1; the D gene is possibly TRBD1 (5 bases). The CDR3 is 14 residues long. The V and J ends lost 2 bases and 1 base respectively, with 11 bases between them. Germline V gene data show CDR1 as SQVTM and CDR2 as ANQGSEA.

This clone was picked up one time. This chain uses TRBV6-1 with TRBJ2-6; the D is unclear. The CDR3 sequence is 16 residues long. CDR1 and CDR2 (germline): MNHNS, SASEGT. V was cut by 0 bases and J by 1 base, with 7 bases left in between. The CDR3 sequence: CASSEARESGANVLTF. CDR3 coding DNA: TGTGCCAGCAGTGAAGCGCGAGAATCTGGGGCCAACGTCCTGACTTTC.

This chain links TRBV9 with TRBJ2-7; D call uncertain. The CDR3 is 13 amino acids. Trimming removed 0 bases from V and 6 bases from J, with 10 bases in between. Germline lookup yields CDR1 SGDLS and CDR2 YYNGEE. The CDR3 sequence: CASSVAGYSEQYF. CDR3 DNA sequence: TGTGCCAGCAGCGTAGCAGGATACTCCGAGCAGTACTTC.

The CDR3 here is CASSPFGRSSYEQYF. CDR3 in DNA: TGTGCCAGCAGTCCATTTGGCAGGAGCTCCTACGAGCAGTACTTC. V is TRBV6-1 and J is TRBJ2-7, with D uncertain. The germline gives CDR1 MNHNS, CDR2 SASEGT. V was clipped by 5 bases and J by 0 bases, with 14 bases between them. This CDR3 has 15 amino acids.

The chain uses TRBV7-9 and TRBJ1-1; possibly TRBD1 for D (5 bases). This CDR3 spans 14 amino acids. Trimming removed 5 bases from V and 0 bases from J, with 10 bases in between. Germline values: CDR1 SEHNR, CDR2 FQNEAQ (reference sequence). CDR3 sequence reads: CASSATGVNTEAFF. Here the CDR3 DNA reads TGTGCCAGCAGCGCCACGGGGGTGAACACTGAAGCTTTCTTT.

As to this clone: Other DNA sequences in the same sample also yield this CDR3. The chain carries TRBV29-1 and TRBJ2-7; the D is unclear. Trimming stripped 0 bases from V and 2 bases from J, with 5 bases between. The CDR3 loop spans 12 amino acids. Germline V gene sequence: CDR1 SQVTM, CDR2 ANQGSEA. CDR3 protein: CSVEDGAYEQYF. The CDR3, as DNA: TGCAGCGTTGAAGATGGCGCCTACGAGCAGTACTTC.

This sequence joins TRBV14 and TRBJ2-7; 7 nucleotides align to TRBD2. The CDR3 is 23 residues long. Germline V gene sequence: CDR1 SGHDN, CDR2 FVKESK. With 0 bases clipped from V and 6 bases from J, the junction kept 32 bases outside the gene matches. The CDR3 region is CASSQEVGWKRGLGRGSRFEQYF. The CDR3 DNA reads TGTGCCAGCAGCCAAGAGGTGGGTTGGAAGCGGGGTTTGGGGCGGGGCTCTCGTTTCGAGCAGTACTTC.

V and J are TRBV11-2 and TRBJ1-1; 7 positions agree with TRBD1. V gave up 4 bases and J gave up 7 bases; unmatched junction bases: 12. There are 15 residues in the CDR3. CDR1 SGHAT and CDR2 FQNNGV come from the germline V gene. The CDR3 nucleotides read TGTGCCAGCAGCTCTCCGGGACAGCCTCGGGGTGAAGCTTTCTTT. This translates into CASSSPGQPRGEAFF.

The rearrangement links TRBV5-1 to TRBJ2-7; 7 positions agree with TRBD2. Germline CDR1 reads SGHRS; CDR2 reads YFSETQ. V lost 2 bases and J lost 0; bases outside the gene matches: 5. The CDR3 consists of 15 residues. The DNA of the CDR3 is TGCGCCAGCAGCTTCTATGGCGGGAGCTCCTACGAGCAGTACTTC. This sequence encodes CASSFYGGSSYEQYF.